The clone carrying this T cell receptor beta chain was detected only a few times. CDR1 and CDR2 from the germline V gene are SEHNR and FQNEAQ (reference sequence). The CDR3 runs to 13 residues. Trimming took 5 bases from V and 0 from J, leaving 8 bases between them. After extraction with the RNeasy kit, roughly 0.45 to 1 ug of the RNA was reverse transcribed using random hexamers. Multiplex immunoSEQ PCR targeted 54 Vbeta and 13 Jbeta TCR beta segments. TCRdb re-analysed the immunoSEQ multiplex PCR reads in MiXCR, keeping a single row per CDR3 protein. The table includes 250,000 to 300,000 distinct CDR3 sequences, about nine tenths detected once. This sample was included in a study of CD8 T cells in Susac syndrome. The CD8+ and CD4+ T cells were negatively isolated, with the TEMRA cells enriched by FACS.

V and J are TRBV7-9 and TRBJ2-7; possibly TRBD1 or TRBD2 for D (5 bases each). The specimen was CD8+ T cells from PBMCs. The sequence was collected from a human donor with multiple sclerosis. The CDR3 loop is CASSRDGSYEQYF. The CDR3 nucleotides are TGTGCCAGCAGCCGGGACGGCTCCTACGAGCAGTACTTC.